Sequencing of this TCR beta chain was carried out in a study of blood T cell repertoires in COVID-19. The CDR3 is made up of 17 amino acids. The V and J ends lost 2 bases and 0 bases respectively, with 14 bases between them. Per the authors' pipeline: Amplification from reference gene primers served as the basis for estimated nucleated cell counts. Clones were read by immunoSEQ multiplex PCR, and TCRdb kept only the in-frame ones, dropping some. The V and J calls and the clone size are those of that table, but D and trimming were determined from the DNA. The data contain some 200,000 clones, about 87% of them singletons.

The V and J genes are TRBV23-1 and TRBJ2-4; D gene unclear. TRBV23-1 is flagged as an ORF with uncertain function. This TCR derives from a woman in her twenties or thirties who had recovered from COVID-19. Sequenced material: PBMCs or T cells enriched from blood (not recorded which). In DNA form, the CDR3 reads TGCGCCAGCAGTCAACCGAGCGATCCTCTAGCCAAAAACATTCAGTACTTC. This gives the protein CASSQPSDPLAKNIQYF.